The clone carrying this TCR beta chain was counted between two and nine times. Its cognate antigen is unknown. This entry comes from a study of T-cell memory formation after mild COVID-19. Study-level results: Clones that contracted from day 15 to 85 had balanced CD4/CD8; later expanders were CD4+ biased. Some clones that responded turned up in pre-infection memory, which suggests that cross-reactive memory joined in.

5'RACE primed from the constant segment yielded TCR alpha and TCR beta cDNA libraries bearing sample barcodes and UMIs. TCRdb used MiXCR to reprocess the 5' RACE reads, holding one entry per CDR3 protein. This table has roughly 310,000 distinct CDR3 sequences, approximately 15% appearing once. The ends were cut back, 2 bases at V and 7 bases at J, with 15 bases in the middle. This CDR3 region has 14 residues. CDR1 and CDR2 (germline): MDHEN, SYDVKM. The specimen sequenced was PBMCs or a T cell subset sorted from them (not recorded which). The TCR comes from a man aged 18 to 30 who had mild COVID-19 (a few samples of this study predate the infection). Cell type and time point are not known. This chain joins TRBV28 and TRBJ2-7; weak D call: TRBD1 (6 bases). The CDR3 region is CASSLIPDRYEQYV. CDR3 bases: TGTGCCAGCAGTTTAATCCCCGACAGGTATGAGCAGTACGTC.